This TCR beta chain was captured in a study of shared T cell receptors in the human thymus. CDR3 size: 13 residues. V shed 3 bases and J shed 3 bases, with 8 bases lying between them. Germline V gene data show CDR1 as SGHAT and CDR2 as FQNNGV. Produced via immunoSEQ multiplex PCR; TCRdb's table is partial and in-frame only. This sample carries 500,000 to 550,000 clones, around three quarters of them seen once, and the ten largest clones take roughly 0.013%. These sequences were also reported in another study, on human thymus T cells. As that study records: All donors were healthy Finnish infants who were undergoing corrective surgery to treat congenital heart defects. Thymic tissue was derived from resections collected during corrective heart surgery. V and J genes seemed to be used with bias in thymic and blood repertoires. Unrelated individuals were reported by related research to share highly overlapping thymic repertoires.

The specimen was thymocytes. The rearrangement uses TRBV11-2 and TRBJ1-2, with D uncertain. The clonotype originates from a boy younger than two with a congenital heart defect. The CDR3 nucleotides are TGTGCCAGCAGCTTGGCGGCCCACTATGGCTACACCTTC. It yields the protein CASSLAAHYGYTF.